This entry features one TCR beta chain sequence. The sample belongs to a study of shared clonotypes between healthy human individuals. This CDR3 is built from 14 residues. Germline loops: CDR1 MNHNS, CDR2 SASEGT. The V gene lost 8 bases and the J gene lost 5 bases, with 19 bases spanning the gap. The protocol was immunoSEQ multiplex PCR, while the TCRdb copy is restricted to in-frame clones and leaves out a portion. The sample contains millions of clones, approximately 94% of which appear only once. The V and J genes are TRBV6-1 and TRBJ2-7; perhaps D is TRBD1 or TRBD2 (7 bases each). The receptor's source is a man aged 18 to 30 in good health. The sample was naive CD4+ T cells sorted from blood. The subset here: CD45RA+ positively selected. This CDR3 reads CASLLQGGAHEQYF. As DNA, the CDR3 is TGTGCCAGCCTCCTCCAGGGGGGGGCCCACGAGCAGTACTTC.